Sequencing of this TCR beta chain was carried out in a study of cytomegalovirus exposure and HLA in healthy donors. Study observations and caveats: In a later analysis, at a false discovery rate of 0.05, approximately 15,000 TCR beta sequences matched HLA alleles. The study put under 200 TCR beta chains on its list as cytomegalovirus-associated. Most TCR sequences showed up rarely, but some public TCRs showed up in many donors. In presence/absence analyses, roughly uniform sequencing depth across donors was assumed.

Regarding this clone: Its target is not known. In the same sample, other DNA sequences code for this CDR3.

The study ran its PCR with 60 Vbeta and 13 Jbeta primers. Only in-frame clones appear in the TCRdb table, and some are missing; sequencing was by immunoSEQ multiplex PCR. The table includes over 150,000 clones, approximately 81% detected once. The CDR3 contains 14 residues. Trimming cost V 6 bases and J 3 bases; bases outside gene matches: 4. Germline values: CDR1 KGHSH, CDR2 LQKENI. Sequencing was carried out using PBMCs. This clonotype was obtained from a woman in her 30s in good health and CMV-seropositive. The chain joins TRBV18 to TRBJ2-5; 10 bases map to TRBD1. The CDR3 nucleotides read TGTGCCAGCTCTCCCGGGACAGGGGAAGAGACCCAGTACTTC. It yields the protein CASSPGTGEETQYF.